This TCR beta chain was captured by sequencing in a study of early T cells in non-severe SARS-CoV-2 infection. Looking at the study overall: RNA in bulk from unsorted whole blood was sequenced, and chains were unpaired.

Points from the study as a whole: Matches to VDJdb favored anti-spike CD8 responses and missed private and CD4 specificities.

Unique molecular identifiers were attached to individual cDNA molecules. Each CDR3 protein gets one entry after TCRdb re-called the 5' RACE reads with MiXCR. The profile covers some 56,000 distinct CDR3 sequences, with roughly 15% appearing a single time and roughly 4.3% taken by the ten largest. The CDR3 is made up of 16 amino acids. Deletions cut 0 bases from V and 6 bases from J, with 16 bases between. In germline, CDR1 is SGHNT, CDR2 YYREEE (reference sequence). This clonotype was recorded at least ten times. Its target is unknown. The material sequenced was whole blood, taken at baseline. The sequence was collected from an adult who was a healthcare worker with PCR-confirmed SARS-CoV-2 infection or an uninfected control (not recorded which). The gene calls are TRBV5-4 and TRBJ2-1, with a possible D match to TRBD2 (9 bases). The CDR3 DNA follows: TGTGCCAGCAGCTTGGAGGCTAGCGGGACAGGCAATGAGCAGTTCTTC. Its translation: CASSLEASGTGNEQFF.